Sequencing of this T cell receptor beta chain was carried out in a study of glioma-infiltrating T cells after dendritic cell vaccination. The CDR3 runs 15 residues. Germline V gives CDR1 ENHRY, CDR2 SYGVKD. V gave up 6 bases and J gave up 7 bases; unmatched junction bases: 9. Regarding time point: after dendritic cell vaccination, including at tumor progression/relapse. PBMC were collected before vaccination, two weeks after the third vaccination, and at progression. TCRB CDR3 was amplified from 2 ug genomic DNA or less. This table comes from immunoSEQ multiplex PCR, and its TCRdb copy is limited to in-frame clones, with some not included. Among 100,000 or so clones listed, approximately 80% were seen once.

The sequences come from blood, collected after dendritic cell vaccination. The clonotype comes from a human donor with glioblastoma. V and J are TRBV10-3 and TRBJ2-2, with 9 bases identical to TRBD2. CDR3 DNA sequence: TGTGCCATCAGAGATTTTAGCGGGAGAGGCGGGGAGCTGTTTTTT. Its protein is CAIRDFSGRGGELFF.